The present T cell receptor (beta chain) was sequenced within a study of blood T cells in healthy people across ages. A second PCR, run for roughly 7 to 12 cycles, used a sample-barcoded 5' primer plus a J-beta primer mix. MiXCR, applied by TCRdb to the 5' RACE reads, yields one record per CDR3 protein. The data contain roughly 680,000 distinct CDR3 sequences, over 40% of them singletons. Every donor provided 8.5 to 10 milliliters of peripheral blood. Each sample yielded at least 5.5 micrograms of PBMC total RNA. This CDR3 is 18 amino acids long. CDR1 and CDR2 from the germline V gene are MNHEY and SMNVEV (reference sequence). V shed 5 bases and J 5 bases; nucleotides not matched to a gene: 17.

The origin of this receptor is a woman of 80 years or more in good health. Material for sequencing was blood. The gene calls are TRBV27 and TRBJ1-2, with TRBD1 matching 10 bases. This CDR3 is CASSPTGTGVKWVYGYTF. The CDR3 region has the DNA TGTGCCAGCAGTCCCACCGGGACAGGGGTAAAGTGGGTGTATGGCTACACCTTC.